This passage covers 31 T cell receptor beta chains from one sample sequenced in a study of early T cells in non-severe SARS-CoV-2 infection. In TCRdb, the 5' RACE reads were re-called with MiXCR into one record per CDR3 protein. Among about 90,000 distinct CDR3 sequences listed, 13% to 15% were seen once. Sequenced input: whole blood. The receptors were gathered from an adult who was a healthcare worker with PCR-confirmed SARS-CoV-2 infection or an uninfected control (not recorded which).

The table lists this clonotype with a few counts. The V call is TRBV27, the J call TRBJ1-4, with D maybe TRBD1 (5 bases). The CDR3 is 15 residues long. V was trimmed by 1 base and J by 7 bases, leaving 13 bases between them. The germline CDR1 and CDR2 sequences are MNHEY and SMNVEV (reference sequence). As DNA, the CDR3 is TGTGCCAGCAGTTTATGGGCAGGGTCGATTGAAAAACTGTTTTTT. Protein sequence: CASSLWAGSIEKLFF.

The sample holds a few counts of this clonotype. V usage is TRBV19 and J usage is TRBJ2-1; a weak D match, TRBD1 (6 bases). The germline gives CDR1 LNHDA, CDR2 SQIVND (reference sequence). The CDR3 extends over 15 amino acids. The germline V and J ends were trimmed by 5 bases and 3 bases, with 14 bases remaining between them. The CDR3 sequence is CASSLQGPLYNEQFF. CDR3 DNA: TGTGCCAGTAGTTTACAGGGCCCCCTCTACAATGAGCAGTTCTTC.

This clonotype came up many times. The chain recombines TRBV6-2 or TRBV6-3 with TRBJ1-2, with D possibly TRBD1 on 5 matching bases. Germline lookup yields CDR1 MNHEY and CDR2 SVGEGT. V was clipped by 7 bases and J by 5 bases, with 14 bases between them. The CDR3 extends over 13 amino acids. The CDR3 DNA sequence: TGTGCCAGCACCCCGAGACAGATTTATGGCTACACCTTC. Translating gives CASTPRQIYGYTF.

This clonotype has just a few counts. An end of the junction differs from the germline gene, which may be a read error. This chain joins TRBV7-9 and TRBJ1-1, with D perhaps TRBD1 (6 bases). The germline CDR1 and CDR2 sequences are SEHNR and FQNEAQ (reference sequence). CDR3 length: 11 amino acids. For the CDR3, the DNA is TGTGCCAGCAGTTTAGGGGGGGAAGCTTTCTTT. As protein: CASSLGGEAFF.

This clonotype was counted only a few times. The chain links TRBV19 to TRBJ1-2; TRBD1 might be the D (6 bases). The CDR3 covers 12 residues. From germline, CDR1 is LNHDA and CDR2 SQIVND (reference sequence). Trimming pared 6 bases from V and 5 bases from J, leaving 10 bases between. The CDR3 here is CASSEGGYGYTF. CDR3 DNA: TGTGCCAGTAGCGAGGGGGGATATGGCTACACCTTC.

This clonotype was recorded many times. The V and J genes are TRBV20-1 and TRBJ2-7, with 12 positions matching TRBD2. Germline V gene lookup returns CDR1 DFQATT and CDR2 SNEGSKA (reference sequence). V shed 6 bases and J 4 bases; nucleotides not matched to a gene: 7. The length of the CDR3 is 14 residues. The CDR3 protein is CSAPGTSGLYEQYF. CDR3 nucleotide sequence: TGCAGTGCACCGGGGACTAGCGGGTTATACGAGCAGTACTTC.

A few counts support this clonotype. CDR3 DNA sequence: TGTGCCAGCAGCCTAGGAGGGCTAGCGACCCGCTACGAGCAGTACTTC. Translated: CASSLGGLATRYEQYF. The chain uses TRBV9 and TRBJ2-7; D may be TRBD2 (6 bases). In germline, CDR1 is SGDLS, CDR2 YYNGEE. Trimming removed 4 bases from V and 3 bases from J, with 20 bases in between. The CDR3 loop spans 16 amino acids.

The V call is TRBV13, the J call TRBJ2-1; TRBD2 is a possible D gene (6 bases). Germline CDR1 reads PRHDT; CDR2 reads FYEKMQ (reference sequence). The CDR3 runs 13 residues. V lost 2 bases to trimming and J lost 9 bases, with 11 bases between them. Here the CDR3 reads CASSLTGVGEQFF. In nucleotides, the CDR3 is TGTGCCAGCAGCTTAACGGGAGTCGGTGAGCAGTTCTTC.

The chain couples TRBV20-1 to TRBJ2-2; D may match TRBD1 or TRBD2 (5 bases each). The germline V gene encodes CDR1 DFQATT and CDR2 SNEGSKA (reference sequence). Trimming shortened V by 7 bases and J by 2 bases, and 14 bases separated the two germline ends. This CDR3 is built from 14 residues. CDR3 bases: TGCAGTGGGTCCGGGACCCGAAACACCGGGGAGCTGTTTTTT. Amino acid sequence: CSGSGTRNTGELFF.

This chain connects TRBV2 to TRBJ2-6; a possible D gene is TRBD1 (5 bases). Germline V gives CDR1 SNHLY, CDR2 FYNNEI. Trimming shortened V by 0 bases and J by 4 bases, and 10 bases separated the two germline ends. This CDR3 has 16 residues. The CDR3 region has the DNA TGTGCCAGCAGTGAAGCGGGCAGGGTCGGGGCCAACGTCCTGACTTTC. Protein product: CASSEAGRVGANVLTF.

Only a few counts were recorded for this clonotype. The chain has TRBV13 and TRBJ1-5; unclear D gene. CDR3 length: 15 residues. CDR1 is PRHDT, CDR2 FYEKMQ, per germline (reference sequence). The V gene lost 2 bases and the J gene lost 6 bases, with 14 bases spanning the gap. The CDR3 protein is CASSLSGRKGQPQHF. CDR3 bases: TGTGCCAGCAGCTTATCGGGGAGGAAAGGTCAGCCCCAGCATTTT.

The chain links TRBV9 to TRBJ2-7; D might be TRBD2 (5 bases). CDR1 is SGDLS and CDR2 is YYNGEE in the germline V gene. The CDR3 length is 15 residues. V was trimmed by 0 bases and J by 2 bases, leaving 12 bases between them. CDR3 nucleotide sequence: TGTGCCAGCAGCGTAGGAGAGGGATCAGCCTACGAGCAGTACTTC. Amino acids: CASSVGEGSAYEQYF.

This chain links TRBV20-1 with TRBJ2-1; D gene unclear. There are 15 residues in the CDR3. Germline V gene lookup returns CDR1 DFQATT and CDR2 SNEGSKA (reference sequence). V lost 0 bases to trimming and J lost 7 bases, with 16 bases between them. The CDR3 sequence: CSARDAVVLRNEQFF. In DNA, the CDR3 is TGCAGTGCTAGAGATGCGGTAGTGCTCAGGAATGAGCAGTTCTTC.

This clonotype was counted a few times. V is TRBV2 and J is TRBJ1-6; 7 positions agree with TRBD1. The V gene end was trimmed by 4 bases and the J gene end by 4 bases; junction bases not matched to a gene: 4. This CDR3 has 15 residues. The V gene's germline CDR1 is SNHLY and CDR2 FYNNEI. As DNA, the CDR3 is TGTGCCAGCAGTGCTCAGGGGGGGTATAATTCACCCCTCCACTTT. Translation: CASSAQGGYNSPLHF.

The chain carries TRBV5-1 and TRBJ2-7, with 8 bases matching TRBD2. With V trimmed by 4 bases and J by 6 bases, 9 bases remained unmatched. Germline V gene lookup returns CDR1 SGHRS and CDR2 YFSETQ. The CDR3 extends over 14 amino acids. The CDR3, as DNA: TGCGCCAGCAGCACCACTAGCGGAGGGGGCGAGCAGTACTTC. It yields the protein CASSTTSGGGEQYF. Full variable domain (remainder filled in from reference TRBV5-1 and TRBJ2-7): KAGVTQTPRYLIKTRGQQVTLSCSPISGHRSVSWYQQTPGQGLQFLFEYFSETQRNKGNFPGRFSGRQFSNSRSEMNVSTLELGDSALYLCASSTTSGGGEQYFGPGTRLTVT.

The gene calls are TRBV20-1 and TRBJ2-5; no definite D call. The germline gives CDR1 DFQATT, CDR2 SNEGSKA (reference sequence). With 1 base removed from V and 7 bases from J, the gap between germline ends came to 13 bases. This CDR3 has 13 residues. CDR3 sequence reads: CSARAFARGTQYF. CDR3 nucleotides: TGCAGTGCTAGAGCGTTCGCGCGTGGGACCCAGTACTTC.

This clonotype showed up just a few times. This chain connects TRBV11-2 to TRBJ2-7, with D possibly TRBD2 on 5 matching bases. The germline V and J ends were trimmed by 1 base and 4 bases, with 11 bases remaining between them. Germline assignment: CDR1 SGHAT and CDR2 FQNNGV. The CDR3 is 14 residues long. The DNA of the CDR3 is TGTGCCAGCAGCTTAGGGGTAGACTATTACGAGCAGTACTTC. Amino acids: CASSLGVDYYEQYF. The full variable domain, in which reference TRBV11-2 and TRBJ2-7 provide the parts outside the CDR3, is EAGVAQSPRYKIIEKRQSVAFWCNPISGHATLYWYQQILGQGPKLLIQFQNNGVVDDSQLPKDRFSAERLKGVDSTLKIQPAKLEDSAVYLCASSLGVDYYEQYFGPGTRLTVT.

The V call is TRBV5-1, the J call TRBJ2-2, with D perhaps assigned TRBD1 or TRBD2 (6 bases each). The CDR3 covers 18 residues. CDR1 is SGHRS, CDR2 YFSETQ, per germline. V was trimmed by 1 base and J by 3 bases, leaving 19 bases between them. CDR3 protein: CASSLSGGRLTDTGELFF. DNA for the CDR3: TGCGCCAGCAGCTTGAGTGGGGGGCGATTAACCGACACCGGGGAGCTGTTTTTT.

This clonotype was seen more than once but under ten times. The genes are TRBV28 and TRBJ1-2; D is perhaps TRBD1 (5 bases). The CDR3 is made up of 17 amino acids. Germline CDR1 reads MDHEN; CDR2 reads SYDVKM. Trimming shortened V by 2 bases and J by 3 bases, and 19 bases separated the two germline ends. In DNA, the CDR3 is TGTGCCAGCAGTTTAGGGTATTTAAAGGGGACCGACTATGGCTACACCTTC. Protein product: CASSLGYLKGTDYGYTF.

V is TRBV28 and J is TRBJ2-7, with D unresolved. CDR3 length: 17 amino acids. Germline CDR1 MDHEN, CDR2 SYDVKM. V was pared by 3 bases and J by 1 base, with 19 bases between. As DNA, the CDR3 is TGTGCCAGCAGTTTGGCCCTCGGGTTACAGTCTTCCTACGAGCAGTACTTC. It yields the protein CASSLALGLQSSYEQYF.

This clonotype was counted at least ten times. The chain is built from TRBV27 and TRBJ1-2; 11 bases map to TRBD1. V lost 5 bases and J lost 1; bases outside the gene matches: 6. The CDR3 runs to 16 residues. Germline assignment: CDR1 MNHEY and CDR2 SMNVEV (reference sequence). CDR3 DNA: TGTGCCAGCAGTGACGGACAGGGGGCTGATAACTATGGCTACACCTTC. This codes for CASSDGQGADNYGYTF.

The rearrangement joins TRBV19 to TRBJ2-5; maybe TRBD2 (6 bases). V lost 3 bases, J lost 6 bases, and 14 bases lay in between. CDR3 length equals 14 residues. Germline loops: CDR1 LNHDA, CDR2 SQIVND (reference sequence). DNA of the CDR3: TGTGCCAGTAGTATCCGACTGGGGAGGCAGACCCAGTACTTC. Its translation: CASSIRLGRQTQYF. The full variable domain, with the rest looked up from reference TRBV19 and TRBJ2-5, is DGGITQSPKYLFRKEGQNVTLSCEQNLNHDAMYWYRQDPGQGLRLIYYSQIVNDFQKGDIAEGYSVSREKKESFPLTVTSAQKNPTAFYLCASSIRLGRQTQYFGPGTRLLVL.

The chain employs TRBV6-5 and TRBJ2-1, with a weak D call TRBD2 (5 bases). The V end lost 2 bases, the J end lost 9 bases, and 5 bases lay between the germline ends. CDR1 MNHEY and CDR2 SVGAGI come from the germline V gene. The CDR3 runs to 11 residues. The CDR3 DNA sequence: TGTGCCAGCAGTTACGCGGGTGAGCAGTTCTTC. It specifies CASSYAGEQFF.

This clonotype was recorded a few times. The CDR3 DNA is TGCGCCAGCAGTCAATCCCAGGGGGCTCTCCCCACAGATACGCAGTATTTT. It translates to CASSQSQGALPTDTQYF. The V gene is TRBV23-1, the J gene TRBJ2-3; 8 bases fit TRBD1. TRBV23-1 is known as an ORF, though its function is uncertain. This CDR3 has 17 residues. After removal of 0 bases from V and 2 bases from J, the junction contained 7 bases not matched to a gene.

This clonotype was observed at least ten times. This chain joins TRBV5-4 and TRBJ2-1, with D unclear. The V and J ends lost 3 bases and 2 bases respectively, with 15 bases between them. CDR3 length: 16 residues. From germline, CDR1 is SGHNT and CDR2 YYREEE (reference sequence). The CDR3 DNA follows: TGTGCCAGCAGCTCCTGGGCCCTCACAACCTACAATGAGCAGTTCTTC. It codes for CASSSWALTTYNEQFF. The full variable domain, completed using reference TRBV5-4 and TRBJ2-1, is ETGVTQSPTHLIKTRGQQVTLRCSSQSGHNTVSWYQQALGQGPQFIFQYYREEENGRGNFPPRFSGLQFPNYSSELNVNALELDDSALYLCASSSWALTTYNEQFFGPGTRLTVL.

V is TRBV5-1 and J is TRBJ1-6, with 8 bases lining up with TRBD1. Looked up from germline, CDR1 is SGHRS and CDR2 is YFSETQ. The V segment lost 3 bases and the J segment 3 bases; nucleotides outside the gene matches: 5. This CDR3 comprises 16 residues. The DNA of the CDR3 is TGCGCCAGCAGCTGGGGACAGGATAACTATAATTCACCCCTCCACTTT. Its protein is CASSWGQDNYNSPLHF.

This clonotype has just a few counts. The genes are TRBV7-2 and TRBJ1-2; D gene ambiguous. CDR1 is SGHTA, CDR2 FQGNSA, per germline. This CDR3 is built from 14 residues. V was trimmed by 5 bases and J by 4 bases, leaving 14 bases between them. The CDR3 coding sequence is TGTGCCAGCAGCCCACAAAGAGATTCCTATGGCTACACCTTC. This codes for CASSPQRDSYGYTF.

The rearrangement uses TRBV9 and TRBJ2-7, with 7 bases fitting TRBD1. This CDR3 comprises 15 residues. Per germline, CDR1 SGDLS and CDR2 YYNGEE. J was trimmed by 1 base and V by 4 bases; bases with no gene match: 8. This chain's CDR3 is CASSPDRESSYEQYF. In nucleotides, the CDR3 is TGTGCCAGCAGCCCAGACAGGGAATCGTCCTACGAGCAGTACTTC. Using reference TRBV9 and TRBJ2-7 for the parts outside the CDR3, the full variable domain is DSGVTQTPKHLITATGQRVTLRCSPRSGDLSVYWYQQSLDQGLQFLIQYYNGEERAKGNILERFSAQQFPDLHSELNLSSLELGDSALYFCASSPDRESSYEQYFGPGTRLTVT.

A few counts support this clonotype. The chain links TRBV2 to TRBJ1-5; 7 bases fit TRBD1. The V gene end was trimmed by 6 bases and the J gene end by 0 bases; junction bases not matched to a gene: 8. The CDR3 has 16 residues. Germline V gene lookup returns CDR1 SNHLY and CDR2 FYNNEI. For the CDR3, the DNA is TGTGCCAGCAGGGGGGGACAGATCTTTAGCAATCAGCCCCAGCATTTT. Translation: CASRGGQIFSNQPQHF.

The rearrangement uses TRBV25-1 and TRBJ1-2; 7 bases line up with TRBD1. Per the germline V gene, CDR1 is MGHDK and CDR2 is SYGVNS. The CDR3 consists of 14 residues. Trimming cost V 6 bases and J 4 bases; bases outside gene matches: 8. The CDR3 DNA follows: TGTGCCAGCAGACCGAGACAGGGTAGCTATGGCTACACCTTC. Amino acids: CASRPRQGSYGYTF.

The V and J genes are TRBV7-2 and TRBJ1-1; D ambiguous. V was clipped by 5 bases and J by 0 bases, with 10 bases between them. Germline assignment: CDR1 SGHTA and CDR2 FQGNSA. The CDR3 length is 14 residues. The CDR3: CASSPWTVNTEAFF. CDR3 bases: TGTGCCAGCAGCCCCTGGACTGTGAACACTGAAGCTTTCTTT. Supplemented by reference TRBV7-2 and TRBJ1-1, the full variable domain reads GAGVSQSPSNKVTEKGKDVELRCDPISGHTALYWYRQSLGQGLEFLIYFQGNSAPDKSGLPSDRFSAERTGGSVSTLTIQRTQQEDSAVYLCASSPWTVNTEAFFGQGTRLTVV.